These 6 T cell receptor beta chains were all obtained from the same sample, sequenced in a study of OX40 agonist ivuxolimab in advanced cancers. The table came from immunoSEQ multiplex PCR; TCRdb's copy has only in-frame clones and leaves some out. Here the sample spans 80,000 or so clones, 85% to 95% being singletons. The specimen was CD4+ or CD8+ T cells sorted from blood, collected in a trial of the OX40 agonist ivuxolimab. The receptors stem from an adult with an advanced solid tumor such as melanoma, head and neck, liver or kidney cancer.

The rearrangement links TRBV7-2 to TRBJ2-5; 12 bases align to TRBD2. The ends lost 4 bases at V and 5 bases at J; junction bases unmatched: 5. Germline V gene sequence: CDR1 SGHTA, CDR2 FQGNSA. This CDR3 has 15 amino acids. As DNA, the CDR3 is TGTGCCAGCAGCTGGCTAGCGGGAGGGAGGGAGACCCAGTACTTC. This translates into CASSWLAGGRETQYF.

CDR3 sequence: CAISGGQKNTGELFF. The CDR3 bases are TGTGCCATCAGTGGGGGACAGAAGAACACCGGGGAGCTGTTTTTT. V is TRBV10-3 and J is TRBJ2-2; TRBD1 matches at 7 bases. V gave up 4 bases and J gave up 1 base; unmatched junction bases: 3. In germline, CDR1 is ENHRY, CDR2 SYGVKD. This CDR3 has 15 amino acids.

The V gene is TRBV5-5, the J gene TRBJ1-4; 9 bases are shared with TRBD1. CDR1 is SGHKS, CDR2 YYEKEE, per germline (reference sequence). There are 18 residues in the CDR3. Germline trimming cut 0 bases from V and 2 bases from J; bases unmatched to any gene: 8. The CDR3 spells CASSLGWGQGRTNEKLFF. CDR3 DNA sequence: TGTGCCAGCAGCTTGGGTTGGGGACAGGGTCGCACTAATGAAAAACTGTTTTTT.

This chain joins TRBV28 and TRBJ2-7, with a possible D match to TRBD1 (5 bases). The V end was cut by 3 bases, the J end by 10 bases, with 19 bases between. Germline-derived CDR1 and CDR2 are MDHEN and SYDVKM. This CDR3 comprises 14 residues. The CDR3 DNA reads TGTGCCAGCAGTTTCGACACAGGCTCGTTCCCCCAGTACTTC. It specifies CASSFDTGSFPQYF.

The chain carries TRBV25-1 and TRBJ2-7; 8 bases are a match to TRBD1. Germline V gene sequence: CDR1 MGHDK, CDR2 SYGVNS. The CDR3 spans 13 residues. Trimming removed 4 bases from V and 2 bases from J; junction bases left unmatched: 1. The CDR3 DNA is TGTGCCAGCAGTGGGACAGGGACCTACGAGCAGTACTTC. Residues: CASSGTGTYEQYF.

For the CDR3, the DNA is TGCGCCAGCAGCCAGGAACTTACTCCGGGGGCCAACGTCCTGACTTTC. Translated: CASSQELTPGANVLTF. The J gene is TRBJ2-6, the V gene TRBV4-3; D gene uncertain. Germline lookup yields CDR1 LGHNA and CDR2 YSLEER. The CDR3 consists of 16 residues. Trimming pared 3 bases from V and 4 bases from J, leaving 13 bases between.